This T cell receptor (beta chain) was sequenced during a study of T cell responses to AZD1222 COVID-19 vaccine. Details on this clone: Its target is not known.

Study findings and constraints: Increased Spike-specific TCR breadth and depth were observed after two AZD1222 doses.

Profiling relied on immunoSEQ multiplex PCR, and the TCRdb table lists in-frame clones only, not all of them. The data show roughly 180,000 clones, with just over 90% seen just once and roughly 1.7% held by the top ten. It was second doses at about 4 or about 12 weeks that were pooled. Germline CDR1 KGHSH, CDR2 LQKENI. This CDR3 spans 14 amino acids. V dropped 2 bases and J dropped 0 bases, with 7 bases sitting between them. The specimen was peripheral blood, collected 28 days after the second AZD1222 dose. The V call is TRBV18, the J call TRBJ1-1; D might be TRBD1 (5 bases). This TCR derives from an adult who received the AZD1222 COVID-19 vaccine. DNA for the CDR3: TGTGCCAGCTCACCATTGGGGCTGAACACTGAAGCTTTCTTT. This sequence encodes CASSPLGLNTEAFF.